This T cell receptor (beta chain) is drawn from a study of technical replicates of blood from a handful of donors. CDR3 length: 16 residues. Germline V gene sequence: CDR1 SGHVS, CDR2 FNYEAQ. J was trimmed by 7 bases and V by 5 bases; bases with no gene match: 14. Generated by immunoSEQ multiplex PCR, the TCRdb table keeps only in-frame clones and is missing some. In the table there are about 85,000 clones, just under 95% of which are singletons. This sequence joins TRBV7-6 and TRBJ1-1, with 9 bases matching TRBD1. The receptor comes from a human donor in good health. Sequenced material: T cells isolated from PBMCs. This chain's CDR3 is CASSDGQGIRGSEAFF. The CDR3 DNA is TGTGCCAGCAGCGATGGACAGGGGATTAGAGGGAGTGAAGCTTTCTTT.